Listed below are T cell receptor beta chains from one sample, sequenced in a study of T-cell reconstitution after alpha-beta-depleted transplantation in children. MiXCR was run by TCRdb on the PCR reads, yielding one entry per CDR3 protein. The data hold about 540,000 distinct CDR3 sequences, with around 20% observed a single time. The input for sequencing was PBMCs from the stem cell graft donor, taken from the stem cell graft. The receptors here all came from a human donor who donated a stem cell graft to a child with acute lymphoblastic leukemia. The CDR3 runs from the conserved cysteine through the conserved F or W. Fields, in order: V gene, D gene, CDR3 protein. A D gene is named only where the DNA matches it firmly.

TRBV9,TRBD2,CASSTTSGPSTDTQYF
TRBV29-1,TRBD2,CSVEDLGGGEQFF
TRBV18,.,CASSDAGRHEQYF
TRBV5-5,.,CASSFRSQRDTQYF
TRBV5-1,TRBD1,CASGTGDLSSPLHF
TRBV5-1,.,CASSLAGGYTEAFF
TRBV20-1,.,CSFSGTTEAFF
TRBV5-1,TRBD2,CASSLTGTSGRAFAYNEQFF
TRBV19,TRBD2,CASSIVAGVGNEQFF
TRBV3-1,.,CASSQETGYGYTF
TRBV7-3,.,CASSLEILARTDTHYF
TRBV10-2,.,CASSDRTRYNEQFF
TRBV7-9,.,CASSPVQGAPTAIFF
TRBV10-3,.,CAISESPGGVGETQYF
TRBV7-9,.,CASWIGGTLNNEQFF
TRBV20-1,.,CSELGGGPDTQYF
TRBV4-1,.,CASSQDLESVYEQYF
TRBV9,.,CASSFASGATYEQYF
TRBV20-1,TRBD2,CSAKSTSGTYNEQFF
TRBV12-3/TRBV12-4,TRBD1,CASSRDRAHEQYF
TRBV5-5,TRBD1,CASSGRQGTNEQYF
TRBV9,TRBD1,CASSGSTGVEAFF
TRBV4-1,TRBD2,CASSQVGRTSGFNEQFF